These 14 T cell receptor beta chains were sequenced from one sample in a study of blood T cell repertoires in COVID-19. TCRdb's table, derived via immunoSEQ multiplex PCR, lists solely in-frame clones and lacks some. In the table there are roughly 570,000 clones, around nine tenths of which are singletons. Source material: peripheral blood. These receptors originate from a woman aged 45-59 years with COVID-19, enrolled during active disease.

This chain uses TRBV7-5 with TRBJ2-3; the table calls TRBD1, which could not be checked here. TRBV7-5 represents a pseudogene. The CDR3 has 16 residues. DNA for the CDR3: TGTGCCAGAAGCTTAGACGGGACAGGGTATCGAGATACGCAGTATTTT. Translation gives CARSLDGTGYRDTQYF.

The CDR3 bases are TGTGCCAGCAGCCTATATCCTAGGGAGGGTACCGAGCAGTACTTC. It codes for CASSLYPREGTEQYF. The chain couples TRBV5-4 to TRBJ2-7; 7 bases line up with TRBD2. Germline V CDR1 and CDR2: SGHNT, YYREEE (reference sequence). V shed 4 bases, J shed 6 bases, and the junction held 13 bases outside the gene matches. The CDR3 is 15 amino acids.

The chain links TRBV4-2 to TRBJ1-5, with D uncertain. CDR3 size: 15 residues. The ends were cut back, 0 bases at V and 7 bases at J, with 13 bases in the middle. Looked up from germline, CDR1 is LGHNA and CDR2 is YNFKEQ. Here the CDR3 reads CASSQDIVAVQPQHF. The DNA for the CDR3 is TGTGCCAGCAGCCAAGATATAGTAGCCGTCCAGCCCCAGCATTTT.

V gene TRBV20-1 combines with J gene TRBJ1-5; D gene unclear. The CDR3 runs 13 residues. V lost 3 bases and J lost 9, with 15 bases in between. CDR1 and CDR2 from the germline V gene are DFQATT and SNEGSKA (reference sequence). Written as DNA, the CDR3 is TGCAGTGCTAGTCCCCGGGAGCCAGGGCCCCAGCATTTT. This encodes CSASPREPGPQHF.

This clone was seen only once. The genes are TRBV12-2 and TRBJ1-5; the D call in the table, TRBD1, was not verified against the DNA. TRBV12-2 is noted as a pseudogene. This CDR3 has 17 amino acids. Here the CDR3 reads CASRLAGAGGCNQPQHF. Written as DNA, the CDR3 is TGTGCAAGTCGCCTAGCCGGGGCAGGGGGCTGCAATCAGCCCCAGCATTTT.

CDR3 amino acids: CASSLDTPSLAPSYNEQFF. Written as DNA, the CDR3 is TGTGCCAGCAGCTTAGATACACCTAGCCTGGCTCCCTCCTACAATGAGCAGTTCTTC. V is TRBV11-2 and J is TRBJ2-1, with TRBD2 as a possible D gene (5 bases). With 0 bases removed from V and 0 bases from J, the gap between germline ends came to 18 bases. The CDR3 is 19 amino acids. Germline CDR1 reads SGHAT; CDR2 reads FQNNGV.

The chain recombines TRBV5-4 with TRBJ2-3; 9 nucleotides agree with TRBD2. The germline V gene encodes CDR1 SGHNT and CDR2 YYREEE (reference sequence). The CDR3 runs to 16 residues. After removal of 1 base from V and 8 bases from J, the junction contained 11 bases not matched to a gene. The chain's CDR3 is CASSLSSAGGGSTQYF. The CDR3, as DNA: TGTGCCAGCAGCTTGAGTTCAGCGGGGGGAGGGTCTACGCAGTATTTT.

V gene TRBV9 combines with J gene TRBJ1-2, with no clear D. This CDR3 contains 14 residues. Looked up from germline, CDR1 is SGDLS and CDR2 is YYNGEE. Trimming removed 3 bases at V and 7 bases at J, with 16 bases between. CDR3 residues: CASSGRGLVSGYTF. For the CDR3, the DNA is TGTGCCAGCAGCGGTAGAGGTTTAGTCTCTGGCTACACCTTC. Drawing the rest from reference TRBV9 and TRBJ1-2, the complete variable domain is DSGVTQTPKHLITATGQRVTLRCSPRSGDLSVYWYQQSLDQGLQFLIQYYNGEERAKGNILERFSAQQFPDLHSELNLSSLELGDSALYFCASSGRGLVSGYTFGSGTRLTVV.

This chain uses TRBV5-1 with TRBJ1-2; 7 bases map to TRBD1. The CDR3 has 18 residues. Germline V gene data show CDR1 as SGHRS and CDR2 as YFSETQ. Trimming at V came to 0 bases and at J to 0 bases, leaving 11 bases not matched to a gene. CDR3 region: CASSLALGTALTNYGYTF. The CDR3 DNA reads as TGCGCCAGCAGCTTGGCCTTAGGGACAGCCCTGACTAACTATGGCTACACCTTC.

The V call is TRBV7-8, the J call TRBJ2-7; unclear D gene. Germline V gene sequence: CDR1 SGHVS, CDR2 FQNEAQ. The CDR3 has 13 amino acids. Between the trimmed V and J ends, which lost 3 bases and 4 bases, there was a span of 10 bases. The CDR3 sequence is CASSFQVGYEQYF. CDR3 coding DNA: TGTGCCAGCAGCTTCCAGGTTGGATACGAGCAGTACTTC.

This clone occurred once. The CDR3 reads CASSYSAQDGYTF. The CDR3 DNA is TGTGCCAGCAGTTACTCGGCCCAGGATGGCTACACCTTC. This chain links TRBV6-7 with TRBJ1-2, with D uncertain. TRBV6-7 is given ORF status, its function remaining uncertain. CDR3 length: 13 residues. V was trimmed by 0 bases and J by 6 bases, leaving 8 bases between them.

This clone has more than one count but fewer than ten. The genes are TRBV19 and TRBJ1-1, with TRBD1 identical over 7 bases. The trim removed 8 bases at V and 4 bases at J, leaving 10 bases unmatched. Germline V gives CDR1 LNHDA, CDR2 SQIVND (reference sequence). The CDR3 consists of 14 residues. CDR3 residues: CASAKGAGSTEAFF. CDR3 sequence (DNA): TGTGCCAGTGCCAAGGGGGCTGGGAGCACTGAAGCTTTCTTT.

Comment on this clone: Other DNA sequences in this sample translate to the same CDR3. The gene calls are TRBV6-5 and TRBJ2-7; 7 positions match TRBD1. The CDR3 length is 12 residues. Germline CDR1 reads MNHEY; CDR2 reads SVGAGI. V was clipped by 6 bases and J by 4 bases; unmatched bases: 3. The CDR3 loop is CASRGDSYEQYF. The CDR3 region has the DNA TGTGCCAGCAGGGGGGACAGTTACGAGCAGTACTTC.

The genes are TRBV7-3 and TRBJ2-2, with TRBD2 matching 7 bases. Germline CDR1 reads SGHTA; CDR2 reads FQGTGA. V was clipped by 5 bases and J by 6 bases; unmatched bases: 6. The CDR3 has 14 residues. The CDR3 DNA is TGTGCCAGCAGCCCCTGGGGAGGGGCCGGGGAGCTGTTTTTT. Translation: CASSPWGGAGELFF.